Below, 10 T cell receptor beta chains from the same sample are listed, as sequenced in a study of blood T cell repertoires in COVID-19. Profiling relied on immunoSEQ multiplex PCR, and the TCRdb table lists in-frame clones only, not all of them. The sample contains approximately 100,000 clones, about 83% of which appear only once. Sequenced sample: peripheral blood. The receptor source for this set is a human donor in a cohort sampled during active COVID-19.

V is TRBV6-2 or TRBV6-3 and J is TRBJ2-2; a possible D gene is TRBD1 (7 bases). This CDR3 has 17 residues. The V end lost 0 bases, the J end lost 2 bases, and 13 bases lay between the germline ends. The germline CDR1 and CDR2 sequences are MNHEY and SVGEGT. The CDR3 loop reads CASSYSRGALNTGELFF. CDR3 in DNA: TGTGCCAGCAGTTACTCCAGGGGGGCGCTTAACACCGGGGAGCTGTTTTTT.

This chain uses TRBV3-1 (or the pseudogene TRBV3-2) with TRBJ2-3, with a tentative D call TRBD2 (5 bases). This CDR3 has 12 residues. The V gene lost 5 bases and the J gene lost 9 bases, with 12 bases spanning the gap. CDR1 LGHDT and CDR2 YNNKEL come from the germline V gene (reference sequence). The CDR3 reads CASSYGPGTQYF. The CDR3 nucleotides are TGTGCCAGCAGCTACGGACCGGGGACGCAGTATTTT.

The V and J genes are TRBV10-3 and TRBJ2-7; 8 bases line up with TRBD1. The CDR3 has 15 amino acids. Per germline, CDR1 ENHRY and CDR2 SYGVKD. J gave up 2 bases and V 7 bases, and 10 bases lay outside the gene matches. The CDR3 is CAITQGQGNTYEQYF. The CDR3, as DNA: TGTGCCATCACCCAAGGACAGGGCAACACCTACGAGCAGTACTTC.

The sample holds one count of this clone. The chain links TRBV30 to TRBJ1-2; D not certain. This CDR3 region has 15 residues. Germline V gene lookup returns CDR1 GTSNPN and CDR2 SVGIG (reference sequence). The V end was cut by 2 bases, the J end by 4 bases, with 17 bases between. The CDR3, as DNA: TGTGCCTGGAGTCAGGCAGGCCGCACCTTCTATGGCTACACCTTC. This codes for CAWSQAGRTFYGYTF.

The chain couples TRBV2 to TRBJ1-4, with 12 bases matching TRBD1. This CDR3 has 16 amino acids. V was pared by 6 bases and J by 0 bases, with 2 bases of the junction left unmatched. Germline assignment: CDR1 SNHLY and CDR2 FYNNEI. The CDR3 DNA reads TGTGCCAGCAGAGGGACAGGGGGCCCAACTAATGAAAAACTGTTTTTT. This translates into CASRGTGGPTNEKLFF.

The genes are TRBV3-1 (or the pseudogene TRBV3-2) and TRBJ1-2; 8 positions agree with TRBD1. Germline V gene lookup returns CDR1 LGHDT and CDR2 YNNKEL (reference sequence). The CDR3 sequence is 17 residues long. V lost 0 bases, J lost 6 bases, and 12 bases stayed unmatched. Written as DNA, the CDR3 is TGTGCCAGCAGCCAAGATCATCCCCGCAGGGGGCAAGATGGCTACACCTTC. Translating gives CASSQDHPRRGQDGYTF.

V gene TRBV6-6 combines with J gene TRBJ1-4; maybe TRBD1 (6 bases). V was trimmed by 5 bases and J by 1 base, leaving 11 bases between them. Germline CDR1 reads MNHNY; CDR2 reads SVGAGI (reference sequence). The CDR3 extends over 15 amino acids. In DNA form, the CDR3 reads TGTGCCAGCAGTCCAGGGACACAAACTAATGAAAAACTGTTTTTT. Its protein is CASSPGTQTNEKLFF.

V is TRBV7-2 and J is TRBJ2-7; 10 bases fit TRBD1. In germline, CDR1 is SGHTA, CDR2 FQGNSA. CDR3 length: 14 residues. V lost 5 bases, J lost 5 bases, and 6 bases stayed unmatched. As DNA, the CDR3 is TGTGCCAGCAGCCCCGGGACAGGGGCGCACGAGCAGTACTTC. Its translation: CASSPGTGAHEQYF.

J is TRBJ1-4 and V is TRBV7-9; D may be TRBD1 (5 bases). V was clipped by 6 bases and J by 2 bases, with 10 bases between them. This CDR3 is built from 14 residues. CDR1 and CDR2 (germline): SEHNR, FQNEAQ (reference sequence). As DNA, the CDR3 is TGTGCCAGCAGAGGGTCAGGGACTAATGAAAAACTGTTTTTT. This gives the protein CASRGSGTNEKLFF.

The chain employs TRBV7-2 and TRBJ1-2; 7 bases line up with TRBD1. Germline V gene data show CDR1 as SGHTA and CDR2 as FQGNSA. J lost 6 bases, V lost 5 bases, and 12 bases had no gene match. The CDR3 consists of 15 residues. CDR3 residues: CASSARPGTVDGYTF. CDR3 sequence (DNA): TGTGCCAGCAGCGCGAGGCCTGGGACAGTTGATGGCTACACCTTC.